This T cell receptor beta chain was sequenced for a study of shared clonotypes between healthy human individuals. Across the study: CD4 naive cells filled three plates per donor, CD4 memory three, CD8 naive two and CD8 memory one.

Data came from immunoSEQ multiplex PCR; TCRdb stores just in-frame clones and leaves some out. The sample comprises over a million clones, about 75% of which are singletons, and 1.4% to 1.5% rests with the top ten. This CDR3 has 14 amino acids. Germline assignment: CDR1 SGHAT and CDR2 FQDESV (reference sequence). With 6 bases removed from V and 0 bases from J, the gap between germline ends came to 11 bases. The sequence came from a man between 18 and 29 years old in good health. The sequenced material came from memory CD4+ T cells sorted from blood. Subset here: CD45RA-negative fraction. The J gene is TRBJ1-1, the V gene TRBV11-1, with no clear D. The CDR3 coding sequence is TGTGCCAGCAGGCAGGTGGGAATGAACACTGAAGCTTTCTTT. Its translation: CASRQVGMNTEAFF.